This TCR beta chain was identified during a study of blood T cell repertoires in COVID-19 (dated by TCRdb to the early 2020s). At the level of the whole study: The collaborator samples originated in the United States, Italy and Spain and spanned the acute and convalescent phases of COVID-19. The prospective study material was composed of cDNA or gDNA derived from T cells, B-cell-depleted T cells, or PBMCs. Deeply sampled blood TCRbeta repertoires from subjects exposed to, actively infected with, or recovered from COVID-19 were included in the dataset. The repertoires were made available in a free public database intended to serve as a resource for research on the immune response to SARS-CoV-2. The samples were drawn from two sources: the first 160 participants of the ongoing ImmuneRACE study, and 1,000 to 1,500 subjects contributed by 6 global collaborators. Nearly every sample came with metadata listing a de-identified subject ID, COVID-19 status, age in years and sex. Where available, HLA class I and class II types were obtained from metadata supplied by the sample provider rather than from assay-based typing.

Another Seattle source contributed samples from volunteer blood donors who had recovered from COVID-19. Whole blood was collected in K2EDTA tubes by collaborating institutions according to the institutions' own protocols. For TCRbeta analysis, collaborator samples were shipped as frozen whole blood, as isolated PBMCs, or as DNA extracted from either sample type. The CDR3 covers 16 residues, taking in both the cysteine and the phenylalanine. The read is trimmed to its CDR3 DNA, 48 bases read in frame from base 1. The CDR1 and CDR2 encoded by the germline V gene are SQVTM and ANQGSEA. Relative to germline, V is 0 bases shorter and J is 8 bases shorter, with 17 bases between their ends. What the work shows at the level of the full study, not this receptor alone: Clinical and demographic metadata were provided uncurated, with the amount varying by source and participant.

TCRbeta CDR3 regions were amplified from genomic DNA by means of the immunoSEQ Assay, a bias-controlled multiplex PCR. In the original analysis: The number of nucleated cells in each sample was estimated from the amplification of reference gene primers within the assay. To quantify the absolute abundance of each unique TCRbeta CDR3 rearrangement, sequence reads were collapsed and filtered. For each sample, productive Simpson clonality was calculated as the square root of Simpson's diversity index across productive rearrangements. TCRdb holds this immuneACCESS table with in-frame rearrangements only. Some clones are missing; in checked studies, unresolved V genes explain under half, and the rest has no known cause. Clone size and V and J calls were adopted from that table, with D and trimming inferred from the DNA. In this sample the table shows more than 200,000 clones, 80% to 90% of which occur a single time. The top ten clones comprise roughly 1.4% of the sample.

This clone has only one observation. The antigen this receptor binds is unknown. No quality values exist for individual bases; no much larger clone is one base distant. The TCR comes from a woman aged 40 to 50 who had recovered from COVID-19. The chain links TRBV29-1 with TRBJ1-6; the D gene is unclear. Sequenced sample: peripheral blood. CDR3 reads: CSVEDLRGKIDSPLHF. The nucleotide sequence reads TGCAGCGTTGAAGATCTTCGAGGGAAGATCGATTCACCCCTCCACTTT.